Listed below are T cell receptor beta chains from one sample, sequenced in a study of blood T cell repertoires in COVID-19. Profiling relied on immunoSEQ multiplex PCR, and the TCRdb table lists in-frame clones only, not all of them. The sample carries around 220,000 clones, roughly 80% recorded once. The sample consisted of peripheral blood. All receptors derive from a woman aged 80 or older with active or convalescent COVID-19. The CDR3 runs from the conserved cysteine through the conserved F or W. D genes are given only for firm matches. Clone size, where shown, is once, few, many, or a class for clones that have expanded.

v_gene	j_gene	d_gene	abundance	CDR3aa	CDR3nt
TRBV6-5	TRBJ2-1	TRBD1	NA	CASRTGESYNEQFF	TGTGCCAGCAGGACAGGGGAATCCTACAATGAGCAGTTCTTC
TRBV18	TRBJ2-3	NA	NA	CASSHLALAGFTTDTQYF	TGTGCCAGCTCACATCTAGCCTTAGCCGGCTTTACGACAGATACGCAGTATTTT
TRBV7-9	TRBJ2-7	TRBD1	few	CASSQAGTGPYEQYF	TGTGCCAGCAGCCAGGCCGGGACAGGACCCTACGAGCAGTACTTC
TRBV9	TRBJ1-1	TRBD1	NA	CATRQGGTEAFF	TGTGCCACCAGACAGGGGGGCACTGAAGCTTTCTTT
TRBV3-1/TRBV3-2	TRBJ1-1	NA	NA	CASSRSMNTEAFF	TGTGCCAGCAGCCGTTCTATGAACACTGAAGCTTTCTTT
TRBV5-6	TRBJ2-5	NA	NA	CASSLPGLNQETQYF	TGTGCCAGCAGCTTGCCAGGACTGAACCAAGAGACCCAGTACTTC
TRBV27	TRBJ2-5	NA	NA	CASSFVGETQYF	TGTGCCAGCAGTTTCGTGGGCGAGACCCAGTACTTC
TRBV6-5	TRBJ1-4	TRBD1	NA	CASLQGVLGEKLFF	TGTGCCAGCCTTCAGGGGGTACTTGGGGAAAAACTGTTTTTT
TRBV6-6	TRBJ1-5	NA	NA	CASSYSFLRNQPQHF	TGTGCCAGCAGTTACTCGTTTCTTCGCAATCAGCCCCAGCATTTT
TRBV7-9	TRBJ1-2	TRBD1	NA	CASSTKDRVGYTF	TGTGCCAGCAGCACGAAAGACAGGGTGGGCTACACCTTC
TRBV27	TRBJ1-2	NA	NA	CASRRGNNYGYTF	TGTGCCAGCAGGAGGGGGAACAACTATGGTTACACCTTC
TRBV7-8	TRBJ2-1	NA	few	CASSLGGQGLSYNEQFF	TGTGCCAGCAGCTTAGGAGGGCAGGGGCTATCCTACAATGAGCAGTTCTTC
TRBV2	TRBJ2-7	NA	many	CASSDQRPSYEQYF	TGTGCCAGCAGTGACCAGAGGCCCTCCTACGAGCAGTACTTC
TRBV5-1	TRBJ2-7	TRBD1	NA	CASSLMGQGAGGEQYF	TGCGCCAGCAGCCTGATGGGACAGGGGGCAGGAGGCGAGCAGTACTTC
TRBV5-6	TRBJ1-5	NA	NA	CASSERERGNEPQHF	TGTGCCAGCAGCGAGCGGGAGAGGGGGAATGAGCCCCAGCATTTT
TRBV29-1	TRBJ1-2	NA	NA	CSVESRGSPYGYTF	TGCAGCGTCGAATCTCGGGGATCCCCCTATGGCTACACCTTC
TRBV3-1/TRBV3-2	TRBJ2-3	NA	NA	CASSQDPQRAQYF	TGTGCCAGCAGCCAAGATCCCCAGCGAGCGCAGTATTTT
TRBV4-2	TRBJ1-4	TRBD1	NA	CASSQPGTGGYNEKLFF	TGTGCCAGCAGCCAACCCGGGACAGGGGGTTATAATGAAAAACTGTTTTTT
TRBV24-1	TRBJ1-4	NA	NA	CATSETGSEKLFF	TGTGCCACCAGTGAAACCGGGAGCGAAAAACTGTTTTTT
TRBV6-5	TRBJ1-1	TRBD1	NA	CATRDRAMNTEAFF	TGTGCCACCCGGGACAGGGCCATGAACACTGAAGCTTTCTTT
TRBV5-6	TRBJ2-7	TRBD2	few	CASSRSGTSVAEQYF	TGTGCCAGCAGCAGATCCGGGACTAGCGTTGCGGAGCAGTACTTC
TRBV10-2	TRBJ2-2	TRBD2	once	CASFHPGLAGTNTGELFF	TGCGCCAGCTTCCACCCGGGTTTAGCGGGGACGAACACCGGGGAGCTGTTTTTT
TRBV28	TRBJ1-4	TRBD1	NA	CASRGLRQGSATNEKLFF	TGTGCCAGCAGGGGCCTTCGACAGGGGTCCGCAACTAATGAAAAACTGTTTTTT
TRBV6-5	TRBJ1-4	TRBD1	few	CASKGQAKMGEKLFF	TGTGCCAGCAAGGGACAGGCCAAAATGGGAGAAAAACTGTTTTTT
TRBV15	TRBJ2-3	NA	NA	CATSREGGYTQYF	TGTGCCACCAGCAGAGAAGGGGGTTATACGCAGTATTTT
TRBV7-9	TRBJ1-2	TRBD1	NA	CASSPYGTGEGYTF	TGTGCCAGCAGCCCTTACGGGACAGGGGAAGGCTACACCTTC
TRBV10-1	TRBJ2-2	TRBD1	NA	CASSRTGNTGELFF	TGCGCCAGCAGTCGGACAGGGAACACCGGGGAGCTGTTTTTT
TRBV30	TRBJ2-7	NA	NA	CAWRETGRPQYF	TGTGCCTGGAGGGAGACAGGCAGACCCCAGTACTTC
TRBV4-1	TRBJ1-2	NA	NA	CASSQGPGTGYYGYTF	TGCGCCAGCAGCCAAGGACCCGGAACAGGGTACTATGGCTACACCTTC
TRBV21-1	TRBJ2-1	NA	NA	CARATPTGTSGMNEQFF	TGTGCCAGAGCCACCCCCACCGGGACTAGCGGAATGAATGAGCAGTTCTTC